A selection of T cell receptor beta chains follows, all from one sample in a study of cytomegalovirus exposure and HLA in healthy donors. Repertoires were generated with immunoSEQ multiplex PCR, while TCRdb's copy carries only in-frame clones and drops some. Of 100,000 to 120,000 clones listed, approximately 84% were seen once; the top ten hold about 1.7%. The sequenced sample was PBMCs. The receptors stem from a man aged 35 to 55 in good health and CMV-seronegative. Each CDR3 is given with its conserved first and last residue. A D gene is named only where the DNA matches it firmly. The listing skips clone size in some rows; elsewhere it reads once, few, many or a size class.

15,TRBJ1-1,.,TRBV5-4,.,TGTGCCAGCAGCTTGGAGATCACACCGAACACTGAAGCTTTCTTT,CASSLEITPNTEAFF
16,TRBJ1-5,.,TRBV5-6,.,TGTGCCAGCAGCTGGGGGGGGTCAACAAATAATCAGCCCCAGCATTTT,CASSWGGSTNNQPQHF
14,TRBJ2-7,once,TRBV5-1,.,TGCGCCAGCAGCAAGGACGGAGGGCGCTACGAGCAGTACTTC,CASSKDGGRYEQYF
14,TRBJ1-6,.,TRBV5-1,.,TGCGCCAGCAGAGGTATCGCGGGTAATTCACCCCTCCACTTT,CASRGIAGNSPLHF
12,TRBJ2-7,.,TRBV30,.,TGTGCCTGGAGTCCTGGCCTCTACGAGCAGTACTTC,CAWSPGLYEQYF
15,TRBJ2-7,few,TRBV19,.,TGTGCCAGTAGTACCGCCCCGACAGCAGGCTACGAGCAGTACTTC,CASSTAPTAGYEQYF
13,TRBJ1-5,.,TRBV30,TRBD1,TGTGCCTGGAGTGGGACAGGGATGGAGGCCCAGCATTTT,CAWSGTGMEAQHF
11,TRBJ2-7,.,TRBV29-1,.,TGCAGCGTTGGAGAATACTACGAGCAGTACTTC,CSVGEYYEQYF
15,TRBJ2-2,.,TRBV18,TRBD1,TGTGCCAGCTCAGACAGGGGGCGGAACACCGGGGAGCTGTTTTTT,CASSDRGRNTGELFF
13,TRBJ1-6,.,TRBV9,.,TGTGCCAGCAGCGTAGGACAGGATTCACCCCTCCACTTT,CASSVGQDSPLHF
13,TRBJ1-5,.,TRBV7-2,.,TGTGCCAGCAGCGCGGACAGACTGCGGCCCCAGCATTTT,CASSADRLRPQHF
13,TRBJ1-5,.,TRBV6-5,.,TGTGCCAGCAGCCAGGGTGCTAGGCAGCCCCAGCATTTT,CASSQGARQPQHF
15,TRBJ1-6,.,TRBV5-1,TRBD1,TGCGCCAGCAGCGGGGGACAGGGATTGGATTCACCCCTCCACTTT,CASSGGQGLDSPLHF
15,TRBJ1-2,.,TRBV2,.,TGTGCCAGCAGTGTGTCTGGACTAGGTAACTATGGCTACACCTTC,CASSVSGLGNYGYTF
13,TRBJ1-1,.,TRBV6-5,.,TGTGCCAGCAGTTACTCAGGACTGACCGAAGCTTTCTTT,CASSYSGLTEAFF
17,TRBJ2-7,.,TRBV21-1,.,TGTGCCAGCAGCCCAATAGGGGGGACTAGCGGTACCTACGAGCAGTACTTC,CASSPIGGTSGTYEQYF
17,TRBJ2-5,.,TRBV4-1,TRBD1,TGCGCCAGCAGCCGAGACCGGGACAGGGGGCAGCAAGAGACCCAGTACTTC,CASSRDRDRGQQETQYF
14,TRBJ1-2,.,TRBV5-1,.,TGCGCCAGCAGTCCCGAGGGCAATAACTATGGCTACACCTTC,CASSPEGNNYGYTF
13,TRBJ2-5,once,TRBV28,.,TGTGCCAGCAGTTTTTGGGCCCAAGAGACCCAGTACTTC,CASSFWAQETQYF
16,TRBJ2-1,.,TRBV7-2,.,TGTGCCAGCAGCTTCATGGGGACTTTCAGCTACAATGAGCAGTTCTTC,CASSFMGTFSYNEQFF
12,TRBJ1-1,.,TRBV30,.,TGTGCCTGGAGGGGGGGGTCCACTGAAGCTTTCTTT,CAWRGGSTEAFF
14,TRBJ1-2,.,TRBV7-8,.,TGTGCCAGCAGCTTGTCAGTCCTTAACTATGGCTACACCTTC,CASSLSVLNYGYTF
14,TRBJ1-5,.,TRBV19,.,TGTGCCAGTAGTATAGAGTACAGGAATCAGCCCCAGCATTTT,CASSIEYRNQPQHF
13,TRBJ1-2,.,TRBV5-1,.,TGCGCCAGCAGCTTGCGCGGGAACTATGGCTACACCTTC,CASSLRGNYGYTF
14,TRBJ1-1,.,TRBV5-1,TRBD1,TGCGCCAGCAGCAGGACAGGGTTGAGGACTGAAGCTTTCTTT,CASSRTGLRTEAFF
18,TRBJ1-2,.,TRBV5-1,.,TGCGCCAGCAGCTTGTGGGGGGGGAAGGTCGAAAAGAACTATGGCTACACCTTC,CASSLWGGKVEKNYGYTF
17,TRBJ2-3,.,TRBV10-3,TRBD2,TGTGCCATCAGCGAGCCCGGATCGGGACTAGGGACAGATACGCAGTATTTT,CAISEPGSGLGTDTQYF
14,TRBJ1-3,.,TRBV9,.,TGTGCCAGCAGCCCGGGGGGGGGCAGAAACACCATATATTTT,CASSPGGGRNTIYF
15,TRBJ1-4,few,TRBV27,.,TGTGCCAGCAGGACTTCGACAGTAACTAATGAAAAACTGTTTTTT,CASRTSTVTNEKLFF
15,TRBJ1-5,.,TRBV6-1,.,TGTGCCAGCACCCCCGGGCGGGGGGCCAATCAGCCCCAGCATTTT,CASTPGRGANQPQHF
13,TRBJ1-2,.,TRBV29-1,.,TGCAGCGTTGGCCGCGGGGTTAACTATGGCTACACCTTC,CSVGRGVNYGYTF
14,TRBJ2-1,.,TRBV5-1,.,TGCGCCAGCAGTTTCAGGGCGCTTTACAATGAGCAGTTCTTC,CASSFRALYNEQFF
13,TRBJ1-2,once,TRBV5-4,.,TGTGCCAGCAGCTTGGCCGGGATATCTGGCTACACCTTC,CASSLAGISGYTF
11,TRBJ1-5,.,TRBV28,.,TGTGCCAGCAGCCAAAATCAGCCCCAGCATTTT,CASSQNQPQHF
13,TRBJ1-2,.,TRBV21-1,.,TGTGCCCGCAGGAGAGGGGGACGATATGGCTACACCTTC,CARRRGGRYGYTF
14,TRBJ1-4,.,TRBV7-2,TRBD1,TGTGCCAGCAGCTCGACAGGGGGTGGTGAAAAACTGTTTTTT,CASSSTGGGEKLFF
14,TRBJ2-6,.,TRBV9,TRBD1,TGTGCCAGCAGCGAAGGACAGGGTCCTATAGTCCTGACTTTC,CASSEGQGPIVLTF
16,TRBJ2-7,.,TRBV28,TRBD1,TGTGCCAGCAGTTTAACGTCCGGCCAGGGGGCGAGGGAGCAGTACTTC,CASSLTSGQGAREQYF
13,TRBJ1-5,.,TRBV5-6,.,TGTGCCAGCAGCTTGGCGGTGGATCAGCCCCAGCATTTT,CASSLAVDQPQHF
15,TRBJ1-4,.,TRBV28,.,TGTGCCAGCAGTTTAAACAGGGTGGGGAATGAAAAACTGTTTTTT,CASSLNRVGNEKLFF
15,TRBJ2-3,.,TRBV5-1,TRBD2,TGCGCCAGCAGCTTGGTGGCGGGGGGCACAGATACGCAGTATTTT,CASSLVAGGTDTQYF
15,TRBJ1-6,.,TRBV5-1,TRBD1,TGCGCCAGCAGCGCTTCCGGGACAGGGAATTCACCCCTCCACTTT,CASSASGTGNSPLHF
13,TRBJ1-2,.,TRBV28,TRBD1,TGTGCCACCAAGATAGGGGGCCCCTATGGCTACACCTTC,CATKIGGPYGYTF
14,TRBJ1-5,once,TRBV30,TRBD1,TGTGCCTGGAGTCCGGGACAGGGGTACGAGCCCCAGCATTTT,CAWSPGQGYEPQHF
11,TRBJ2-3,.,TRBV29-1,.,TGCAGCGTTTCCCCCGGGGATACGCAGTATTTT,CSVSPGDTQYF
12,TRBJ2-1,.,TRBV6-1,TRBD1,TGTGCCAGCACGGACAGGGTTCATGAGCAGTTCTTC,CASTDRVHEQFF
16,TRBJ2-1,.,TRBV28,TRBD2,TGTGCCAGCAGGACAAGGACTAGCGGGGAAAACAATGAGCAGTTCTTC,CASRTRTSGENNEQFF
17,TRBJ2-3,few,TRBV9,TRBD2,TGTGCCAGCAGCGTAGATCCAGCGGGGGGGCAGTTAGATACGCAGTATTTT,CASSVDPAGGQLDTQYF